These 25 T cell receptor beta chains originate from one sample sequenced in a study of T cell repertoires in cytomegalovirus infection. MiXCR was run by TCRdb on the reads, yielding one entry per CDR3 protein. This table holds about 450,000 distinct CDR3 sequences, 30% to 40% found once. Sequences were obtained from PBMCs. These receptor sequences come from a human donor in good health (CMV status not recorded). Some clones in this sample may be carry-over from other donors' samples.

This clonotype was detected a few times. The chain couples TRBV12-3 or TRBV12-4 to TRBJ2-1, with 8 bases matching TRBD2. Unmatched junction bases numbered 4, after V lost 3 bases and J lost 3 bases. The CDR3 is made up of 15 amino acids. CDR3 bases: TGTGCCAGCAGTTTTGGCGCGGGGGGCTACAATGAGCAGTTCTTC. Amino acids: CASSFGAGGYNEQFF.

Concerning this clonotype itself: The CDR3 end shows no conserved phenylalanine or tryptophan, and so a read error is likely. The DNA for the CDR3 is TGCAGTGCTATGAGTTGGGCTAGAGGGGGGGCCGGGACAGATACGCAGTATTGT. It translates to CSAMSWARGGAGTDTQYC. The J gene is TRBJ2-3, the V gene TRBV20-1; D is possibly TRBD2 (7 bases). This CDR3 spans 18 amino acids. V was clipped by 4 bases and J by 3 bases, with 26 bases between them. Germline V gene sequence: CDR1 DFQATT, CDR2 SNEGSKA (reference sequence).

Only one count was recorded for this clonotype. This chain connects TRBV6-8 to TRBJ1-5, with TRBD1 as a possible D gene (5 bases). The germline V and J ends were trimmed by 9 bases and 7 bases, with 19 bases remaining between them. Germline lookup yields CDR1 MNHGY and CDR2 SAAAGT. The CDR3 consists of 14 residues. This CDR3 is CASPPETEGQPQHF. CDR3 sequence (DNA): TGTGCCAGTCCGCCCGAAACAGAGGGGCAGCCCCAGCATTTT.

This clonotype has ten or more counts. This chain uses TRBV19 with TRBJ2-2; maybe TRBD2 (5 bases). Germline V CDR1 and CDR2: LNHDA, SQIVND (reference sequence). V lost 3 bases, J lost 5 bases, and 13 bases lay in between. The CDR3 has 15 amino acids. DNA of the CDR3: TGTGCCAGTAGTATCTGGGGAGACTTGACCGGGGAGCTGTTTTTT. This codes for CASSIWGDLTGELFF.

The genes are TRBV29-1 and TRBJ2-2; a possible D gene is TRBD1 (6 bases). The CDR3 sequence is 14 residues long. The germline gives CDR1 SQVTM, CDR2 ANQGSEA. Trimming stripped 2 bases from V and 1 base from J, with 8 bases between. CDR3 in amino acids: CSVESRGNTGELFF. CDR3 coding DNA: TGCAGCGTTGAAAGCAGGGGGAACACCGGGGAGCTGTTTTTT.

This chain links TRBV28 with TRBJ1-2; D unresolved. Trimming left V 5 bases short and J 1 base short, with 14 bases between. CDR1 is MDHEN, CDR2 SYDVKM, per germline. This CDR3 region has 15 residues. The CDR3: CASSPTSVHNYGYTF. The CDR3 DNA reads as TGTGCCAGCAGTCCTACTTCGGTCCATAACTATGGCTACACCTTC.

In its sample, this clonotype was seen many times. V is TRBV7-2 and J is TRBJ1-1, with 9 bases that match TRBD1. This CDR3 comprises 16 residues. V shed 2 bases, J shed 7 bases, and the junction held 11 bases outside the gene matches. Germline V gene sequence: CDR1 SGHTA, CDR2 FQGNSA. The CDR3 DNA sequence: TGTGCCAGCAGCTTAATCGGACAGGGGTTTGACAGTGAAGCTTTCTTT. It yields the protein CASSLIGQGFDSEAFF.

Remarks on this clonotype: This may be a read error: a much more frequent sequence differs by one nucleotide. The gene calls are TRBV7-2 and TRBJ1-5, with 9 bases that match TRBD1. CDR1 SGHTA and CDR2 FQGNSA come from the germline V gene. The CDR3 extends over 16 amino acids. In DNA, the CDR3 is TGTGACAGCAGCTTAAACCCACAGGGGGCGGGTCAGCCCCAGCATTTT. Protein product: CDSSLNPQGAGQPQHF.

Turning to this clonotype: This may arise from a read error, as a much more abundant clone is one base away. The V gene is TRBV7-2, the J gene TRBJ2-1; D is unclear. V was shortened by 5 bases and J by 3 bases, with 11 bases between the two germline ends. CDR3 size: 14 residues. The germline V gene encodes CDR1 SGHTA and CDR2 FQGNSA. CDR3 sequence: CASSVRAYYNEQFF. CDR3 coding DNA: TGTGCCAGCAGCGTCCGGGCCTACTACAATGAGCAGTTCTTC.

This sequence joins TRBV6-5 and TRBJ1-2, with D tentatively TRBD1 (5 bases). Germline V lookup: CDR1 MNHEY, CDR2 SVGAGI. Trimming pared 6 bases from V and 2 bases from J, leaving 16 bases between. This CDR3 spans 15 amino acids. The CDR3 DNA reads TGTGCCAGCAGGGACATAAGTGCTGTGAACTATGGCTACACCTTC. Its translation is CASRDISAVNYGYTF.

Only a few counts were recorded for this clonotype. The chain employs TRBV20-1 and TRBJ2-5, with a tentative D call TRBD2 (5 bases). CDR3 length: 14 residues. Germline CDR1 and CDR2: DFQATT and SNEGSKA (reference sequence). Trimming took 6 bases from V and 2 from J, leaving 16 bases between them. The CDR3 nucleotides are TGCAGTGCCGATGGACCCGGGGAACAAGAGACCCAGTACTTC. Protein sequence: CSADGPGEQETQYF.

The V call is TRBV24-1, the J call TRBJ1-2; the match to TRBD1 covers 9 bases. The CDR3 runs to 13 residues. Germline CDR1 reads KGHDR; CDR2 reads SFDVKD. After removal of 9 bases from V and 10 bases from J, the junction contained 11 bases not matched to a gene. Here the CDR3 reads CATARDREGDYTF. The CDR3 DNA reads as TGTGCCACCGCCCGGGACAGGGAAGGGGACTACACCTTC.

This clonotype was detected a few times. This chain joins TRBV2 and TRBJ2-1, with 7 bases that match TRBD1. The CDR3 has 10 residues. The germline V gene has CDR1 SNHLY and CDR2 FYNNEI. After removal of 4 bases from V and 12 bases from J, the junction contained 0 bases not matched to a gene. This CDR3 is CASSGTGQFF. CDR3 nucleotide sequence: TGTGCCAGCAGTGGGACAGGGCAGTTCTTC.

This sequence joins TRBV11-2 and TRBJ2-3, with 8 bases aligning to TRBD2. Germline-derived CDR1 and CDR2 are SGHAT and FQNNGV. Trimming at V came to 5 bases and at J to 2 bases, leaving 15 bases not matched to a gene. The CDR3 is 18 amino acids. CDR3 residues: CASSSPRGSGAHTDTQYF. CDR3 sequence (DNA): TGTGCCAGCAGCAGCCCGAGGGGTAGCGGGGCCCACACAGATACGCAGTATTTT.

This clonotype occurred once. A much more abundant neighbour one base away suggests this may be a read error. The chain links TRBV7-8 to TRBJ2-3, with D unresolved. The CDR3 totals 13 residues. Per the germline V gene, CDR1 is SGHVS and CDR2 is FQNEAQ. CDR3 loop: CASILSITDTQYF. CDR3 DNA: TGTGCCAGCATCTTATCTATTACAGATACGCAGTATTTT.

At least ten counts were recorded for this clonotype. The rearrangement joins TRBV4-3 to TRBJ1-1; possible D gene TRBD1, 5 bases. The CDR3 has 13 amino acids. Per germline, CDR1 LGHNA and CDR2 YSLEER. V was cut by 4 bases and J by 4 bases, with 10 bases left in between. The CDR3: CASSPRVGTEAFF. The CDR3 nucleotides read TGCGCCAGCAGCCCCAGGGTAGGCACTGAAGCTTTCTTT.

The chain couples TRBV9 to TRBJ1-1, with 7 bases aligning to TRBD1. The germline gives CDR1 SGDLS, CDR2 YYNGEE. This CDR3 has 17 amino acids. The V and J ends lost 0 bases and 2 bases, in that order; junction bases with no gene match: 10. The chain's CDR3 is CASSVGDEGAHNTEAFF. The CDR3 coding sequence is TGTGCCAGCAGCGTAGGGGATGAGGGGGCACATAACACTGAAGCTTTCTTT. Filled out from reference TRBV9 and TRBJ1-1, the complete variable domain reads DSGVTQTPKHLITATGQRVTLRCSPRSGDLSVYWYQQSLDQGLQFLIQYYNGEERAKGNILERFSAQQFPDLHSELNLSSLELGDSALYFCASSVGDEGAHNTEAFFGQGTRLTVV.

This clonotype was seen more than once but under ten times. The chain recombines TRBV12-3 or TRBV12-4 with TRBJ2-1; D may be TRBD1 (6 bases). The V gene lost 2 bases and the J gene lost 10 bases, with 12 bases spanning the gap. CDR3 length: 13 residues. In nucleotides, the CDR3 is TGTGCCAGCAGTTTACTTGGACAGCCAGAGCAGTTCTTC. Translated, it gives CASSLLGQPEQFF.

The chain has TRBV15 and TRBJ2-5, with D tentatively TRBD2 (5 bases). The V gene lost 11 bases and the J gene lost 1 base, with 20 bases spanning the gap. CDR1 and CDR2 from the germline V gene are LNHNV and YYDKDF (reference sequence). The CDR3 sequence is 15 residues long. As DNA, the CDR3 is TGTGCCGCTGCGGGCTCGCAGAACCCCCAAGAGACCCAGTACTTC. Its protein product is CAAAGSQNPQETQYF.

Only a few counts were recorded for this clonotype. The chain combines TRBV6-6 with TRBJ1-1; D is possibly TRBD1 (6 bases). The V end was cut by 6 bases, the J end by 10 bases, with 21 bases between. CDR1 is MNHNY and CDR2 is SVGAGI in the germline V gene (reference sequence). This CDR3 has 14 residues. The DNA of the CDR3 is TGTGCCAGCAGCCCCAGGGGCGCCAATGGGGGAGCTTTCTTT. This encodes CASSPRGANGGAFF.

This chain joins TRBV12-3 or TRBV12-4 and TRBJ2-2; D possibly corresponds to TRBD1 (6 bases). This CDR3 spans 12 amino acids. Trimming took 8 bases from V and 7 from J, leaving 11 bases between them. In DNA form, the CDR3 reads TGTGCCAGCCAGCGGACAGTCGGGGAGCTGTTTTTT. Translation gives CASQRTVGELFF.

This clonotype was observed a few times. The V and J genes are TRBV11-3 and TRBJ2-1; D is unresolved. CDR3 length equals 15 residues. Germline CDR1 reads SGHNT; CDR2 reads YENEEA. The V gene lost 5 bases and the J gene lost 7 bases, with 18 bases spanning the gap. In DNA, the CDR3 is TGTGCCAGCAGCCCCTCCCCCGACGGAGCTAATGAGCAGTTCTTC. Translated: CASSPSPDGANEQFF.

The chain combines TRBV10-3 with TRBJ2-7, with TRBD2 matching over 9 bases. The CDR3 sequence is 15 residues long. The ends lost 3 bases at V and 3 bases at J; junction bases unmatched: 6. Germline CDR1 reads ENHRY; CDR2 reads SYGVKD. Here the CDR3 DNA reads TGTGCCATCAGTGAAGGCGGGGGGGCGAGCTACGAGCAGTACTTC. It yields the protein CAISEGGGASYEQYF.

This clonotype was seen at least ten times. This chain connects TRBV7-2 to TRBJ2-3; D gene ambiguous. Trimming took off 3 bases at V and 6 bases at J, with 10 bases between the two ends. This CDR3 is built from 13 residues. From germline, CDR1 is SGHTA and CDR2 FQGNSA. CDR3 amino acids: CASSFLDQDTQYF. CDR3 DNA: TGTGCCAGCAGCTTCCTCGACCAGGATACGCAGTATTTT. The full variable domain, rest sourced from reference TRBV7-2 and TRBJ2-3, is GAGVSQSPSNKVTEKGKDVELRCDPISGHTALYWYRQSLGQGLEFLIYFQGNSAPDKSGLPSDRFSAERTGGSVSTLTIQRTQQEDSAVYLCASSFLDQDTQYFGPGTRLTVL.

The CDR3 sequence is CASSLIGGLAVSYEQYF. CDR3 sequence (DNA): TGTGCCAGCAGTTTAATCGGGGGACTAGCGGTCTCCTACGAGCAGTACTTC. This chain connects TRBV11-2 to TRBJ2-7; 11 bases are shared with TRBD2. Germline-derived CDR1 and CDR2 are SGHAT and FQNNGV. The CDR3 has 17 amino acids. V lost 6 bases, J lost 0 bases, and 10 bases stayed unmatched.